One T cell receptor beta chain is described in this entry. What it binds is unknown. The authors prepared UMI-labeled TRB cDNA libraries by 5' RACE. With the 5' RACE reads reprocessed, TCRdb shows one record per CDR3 protein and no DNA. The ten most abundant clones cover around 4.9% of a sample with some 68,000 distinct CDR3 sequences. The entry originates in a study of CXCR3-negative and CXCR3-positive naive CD8 T cells. Study-level points and caveats: Naive cells that were CXCR3-positive had more hydrophobic TRB CDR3s (compared with CXCR3-negative naive cells).

The origin of this receptor is a human donor in good health. Some clones in this sample may be carry-over from other donors' samples. Specimen: naive CXCR3+ CD8+ T cells from blood. Subset given: CD45RO-CCR7+CD27+CD95- naive CD8+ T cells expressing CXCR3 (TNR3+).

CDR3 sequence: CASSLAGKTVYTEAFF. The V gene is TRBV11-2, the J gene TRBJ1-1; there is no DNA to check the TCRdb D call of TRBD1. The germline V gene has CDR1 SGHAT and CDR2 FQNNGV. CDR3 length: 16 amino acids. The full variable domain, rest sourced from reference TRBV11-2 and TRBJ1-1, is EAGVAQSPRYKIIEKRQSVAFWCNPISGHATLYWYQQILGQGPKLLIQFQNNGVVDDSQLPKDRFSAERLKGVDSTLKIQPAKLEDSAVYLCASSLAGKTVYTEAFFGQGTRLTVV.